The text below deals with one T cell receptor (beta chain). Its antigen is unknown. This record belongs to a study of cytomegalovirus exposure and HLA in healthy donors. The PCR ran on 60 Vbeta and 13 Jbeta primers. Measured with immunoSEQ multiplex PCR; TCRdb has only the in-frame clones, and not every one. The sample carries under 250,000 clones, 80% to 85% recorded once. Findings of the study overall: Most TCR sequences showed up rarely, but some public TCRs showed up in many donors.

Germline lookup yields CDR1 LNHNV and CDR2 YYDKDF (reference sequence). The CDR3 length is 15 residues. Trimming cost V 2 bases and J 4 bases; bases outside gene matches: 4. The sequence came from a boy between 2 and 15 years old in good health and CMV-seronegative. The sequenced sample consisted of PBMCs. This sequence joins TRBV15 and TRBJ2-2; 7 bases align to TRBD1. The CDR3 sequence is CATSRQTGVTGELFF. The DNA for the CDR3 is TGTGCCACCAGCAGACAAACAGGGGTCACCGGGGAGCTGTTTTTT. The whole variable domain, filled in from reference TRBV15 and TRBJ2-2, reads DAMVIQNPRYQVTQFGKPVTLSCSQTLNHNVMYWYQQKSSQAPKLLFHYYDKDFNNEADTPDNFQSRRPNTSFCFLDIRSPGLGDTAMYLCATSRQTGVTGELFFGEGSRLTVL.